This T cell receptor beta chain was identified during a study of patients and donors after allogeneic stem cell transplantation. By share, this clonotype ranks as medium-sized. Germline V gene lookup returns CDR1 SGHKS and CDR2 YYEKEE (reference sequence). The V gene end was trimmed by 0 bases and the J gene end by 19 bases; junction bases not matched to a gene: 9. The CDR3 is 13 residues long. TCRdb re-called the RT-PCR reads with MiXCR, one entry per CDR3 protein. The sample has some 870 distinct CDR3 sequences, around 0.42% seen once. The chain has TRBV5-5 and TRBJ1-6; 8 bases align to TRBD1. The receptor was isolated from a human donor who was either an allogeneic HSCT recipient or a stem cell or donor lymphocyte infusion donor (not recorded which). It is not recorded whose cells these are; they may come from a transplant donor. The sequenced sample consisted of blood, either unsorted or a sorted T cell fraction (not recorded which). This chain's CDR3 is CASSLDPRGPWHF. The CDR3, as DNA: TGTGCCAGCAGCTTGGATCCCAGGGGGCCGTGGCACTTT.